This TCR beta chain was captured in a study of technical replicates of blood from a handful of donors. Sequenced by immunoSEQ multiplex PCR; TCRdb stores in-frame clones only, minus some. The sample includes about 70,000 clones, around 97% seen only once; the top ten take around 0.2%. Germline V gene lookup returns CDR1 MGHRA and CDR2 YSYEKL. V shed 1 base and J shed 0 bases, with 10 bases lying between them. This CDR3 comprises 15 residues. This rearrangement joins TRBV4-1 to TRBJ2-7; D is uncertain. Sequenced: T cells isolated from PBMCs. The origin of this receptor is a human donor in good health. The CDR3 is CASSQVDSGSYEQYF. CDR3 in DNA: TGCGCCAGCAGCCAAGTGGATTCGGGCTCCTACGAGCAGTACTTC.